The 12 T cell receptor beta chains below all came from one sample that was sequenced in a study of T cells and Merkel cell carcinoma outcomes (dated by TCRdb to 2020 to 2021). To prepare the library, the immunoSEQ multiplex PCR assay was applied. Here the immuneACCESS table is served through TCRdb, limited to in-frame sequences with V and J called. Missing clones are a known gap in these copies; in checked studies unresolved V genes cover under half, and the rest lacks a known reason. The sample table holds about 15,000 clones, of which 81% were seen once. The ten largest clones capture around 10% of the sample. Sequencing was performed on tumor tissue from Merkel cell carcinoma. The source of these receptors is a human donor with Merkel cell carcinoma.

This rearrangement joins TRBV14 to TRBJ2-1; 7 bases match TRBD1. V lost 2 bases, J lost 3 bases, and 7 bases stayed unmatched. The CDR3 has 16 residues. Germline CDR1 SGHDN, CDR2 FVKESK. The CDR3 DNA reads TGTGCCAGCAGCCAACTGGGGGACAGTGACTACAATGAGCAGTTCTTC. Protein: CASSQLGDSDYNEQFF.

This clone appeared a few times. This sequence joins TRBV18 and TRBJ2-1; the D gene is possibly TRBD1 (6 bases). Germline V gene lookup returns CDR1 KGHSH and CDR2 LQKENI. This CDR3 spans 14 amino acids. Trimming pared 2 bases from V and 8 bases from J, leaving 13 bases between. DNA for the CDR3: TGTGCCAGCTCACCAGGACAGTTCTGGGATGAGCAGTTCTTC. Translating it yields CASSPGQFWDEQFF.

The CDR3 DNA follows: TGTGCCAGTGAGGGACTAGACTACGAGCAGTACTTC. Its protein is CASEGLDYEQYF. V gene TRBV6-5 combines with J gene TRBJ2-7; 8 bases match TRBD2. After removal of 9 bases from V and 3 bases from J, the junction contained 4 bases not matched to a gene. Germline lookup yields CDR1 MNHEY and CDR2 SVGAGI. This CDR3 comprises 12 residues.

J is TRBJ1-4 and V is TRBV19, with 7 nucleotides matching TRBD1. After removal of 6 bases from V and 5 bases from J, the junction contained 6 bases not matched to a gene. Germline values: CDR1 LNHDA, CDR2 SQIVND (reference sequence). The CDR3 spans 14 residues. CDR3: CASRAGQKNEKLFF. The CDR3 bases are TGTGCCAGTAGGGCGGGACAGAAGAATGAAAAACTGTTTTTT.

The chain uses TRBV7-9 and TRBJ2-2; 8 nucleotides align to TRBD2. CDR3 length equals 16 residues. The ends lost 5 bases at V and 3 bases at J; junction bases unmatched: 8. Germline assignment: CDR1 SEHNR and CDR2 FQNEAQ (reference sequence). The CDR3 nucleotides are TGTGCCAGCAGCAGCAGGGCGGGGGGACACACCGGGGAGCTGTTTTTT. Its protein is CASSSRAGGHTGELFF.

The V gene is TRBV27, the J gene TRBJ2-1; tentatively, D is TRBD1 (5 bases). Between the trimmed V and J ends, which lost 3 bases and 4 bases, there was a span of 16 bases. Germline V gene lookup returns CDR1 MNHEY and CDR2 SMNVEV (reference sequence). CDR3 length: 16 amino acids. CDR3 in amino acids: CASSLEPWGTYNEQFF. As DNA, the CDR3 is TGTGCCAGCAGTTTGGAGCCTTGGGGCACTTACAATGAGCAGTTCTTC.

This chain connects TRBV5-1 to TRBJ2-7, with unresolved D. Trimming took off 3 bases at V and 1 base at J, with 14 bases between the two ends. Germline V gene data show CDR1 as SGHRS and CDR2 as YFSETQ. The CDR3 spans 15 residues. The CDR3 region is CASSSSGERSYEQYF. In DNA form, the CDR3 reads TGCGCCAGCAGCTCATCAGGAGAACGGTCCTACGAGCAGTACTTC.

This clone was seen once. This rearrangement joins TRBV18 to TRBJ2-3; D uncertain. The germline CDR1 and CDR2 sequences are KGHSH and LQKENI. This CDR3 region has 14 residues. Deletions cut 2 bases from V and 2 bases from J, with 8 bases between. The CDR3 is CASSPARDTDTQYF. In DNA, the CDR3 is TGTGCCAGCTCACCAGCCAGAGACACAGATACGCAGTATTTT. Combining the CDR3 with reference TRBV18 and TRBJ2-3 gives the whole variable domain NAGVMQNPRHLVRRRGQEARLRCSPMKGHSHVYWYRQLPEEGLKFMVYLQKENIIDESGMPKERFSAEFPKEGPSILRIQQVVRGDSAAYFCASSPARDTDTQYFGPGTRLTVL.

This chain uses TRBV7-9 with TRBJ1-1, with D tentatively TRBD1 (6 bases). Germline lookup yields CDR1 SEHNR and CDR2 FQNEAQ (reference sequence). The V end was cut by 10 bases, the J end by 6 bases, with 12 bases between. The CDR3 sequence is 11 residues long. CDR3 in amino acids: CAIGGLAEAFF. In DNA, the CDR3 is TGTGCCATCGGGGGGCTGGCTGAAGCTTTCTTT.

This clone is classed as medium-sized. The chain is built from TRBV4-1 and TRBJ2-7; TRBD2 agrees at 7 bases. The junction had 8 bases not matched to a gene; V was cut back by 1 base and J by 5 bases. Per germline, CDR1 MGHRA and CDR2 YSYEKL. The CDR3 totals 15 residues. This CDR3 is CASSQAVVGGDEQYF. In nucleotides, the CDR3 is TGCGCCAGCAGCCAAGCAGTGGTGGGAGGGGACGAGCAGTACTTC.

This chain links TRBV5-5 with TRBJ1-5; D is perhaps TRBD1 (6 bases). The CDR3 length is 14 residues. The germline gives CDR1 SGHKS, CDR2 YYEKEE (reference sequence). Between the trimmed V and J ends, which lost 0 bases and 9 bases, there was a span of 13 bases. The DNA of the CDR3 is TGTGCCAGCAGCTTGGTAACGGACAGCGGGCCCCAGCATTTT. It encodes CASSLVTDSGPQHF.

The gene calls are TRBV7-3 and TRBJ2-1; D may be TRBD1 (6 bases). This CDR3 has 14 amino acids. CDR1 and CDR2 (germline): SGHTA, FQGTGA. The V and J ends lost 5 bases and 8 bases respectively, with 16 bases between them. CDR3 protein: CASSPDQGRDEQFF. In DNA, the CDR3 is TGTGCCAGCAGCCCAGACCAGGGGCGGGATGAGCAGTTCTTC. Full variable domain (missing parts from reference TRBV7-3 and TRBJ2-1): GAGVSQTPSNKVTEKGKYVELRCDPISGHTALYWYRQSLGQGPEFLIYFQGTGAADDSGLPNDRFFAVRPEGSVSTLKIQRTERGDSAVYLCASSPDQGRDEQFFGPGTRLTVL.